This note documents a single T cell receptor (beta chain) sequence. The cohort comprised adults aged roughly 18 to 95 years residing in about 25 US areas. Recovered status in Cohort 3 required two negative PCRs, clearance, or symptom resolution. The sample comes from a study of blood T cell repertoires in COVID-19. Overall study context: COVID-19 samples collected from the United States, Italy and Spain covered acute and convalescent phases.

This CDR3 has 15 residues. The germline gives CDR1 ENHRY, CDR2 SYGVKD. V lost 3 bases and J 2 bases, leaving 11 bases between the germline ends. Sequenced by immunoSEQ multiplex PCR; TCRdb stores in-frame clones only, minus some. The table shows about 190,000 clones, with roughly 84% occurring only once. The TCR originated in a woman aged 30 to 39 who had recovered from COVID-19. The J gene is TRBJ1-5, the V gene TRBV10-3; D is unclear. Sequenced: PBMCs or T cells enriched from blood (not recorded which). DNA for the CDR3: TGTGCCATCAGTGATGGTATCCAGGGCAATCAGCCCCAGCATTTT. Translated, it gives CAISDGIQGNQPQHF.